This TCR beta chain was observed in a study of vaccination and CD4 T cells after COVID-19. Across the whole study: SARS-CoV-2 had been detected by nasal swab PCR in convalescent patients; roughly 9 were mild, one severe.

This clonotype has a single count. The antigen is not known. The germline gives CDR1 LGHNA, CDR2 YSLEER. Trimming took 0 bases from V and 3 from J, leaving 14 bases between them. This CDR3 is 16 amino acids long. The assay that was used to sequence DNA from cultured CD4+ T cells was the Oncomine TCR Beta short-read assay. TCRdb reanalysed the PCR reads using MiXCR and keeps one entry per CDR3 protein. This table has roughly 24,000 distinct CDR3 sequences, 64% appearing once. Treatment reported: roughly 10-day PBMC culture with coronavirus spike peptide pools or control peptides (ViraFEST assay). V is TRBV4-3 and J is TRBJ1-1, with D perhaps matching TRBD1 (6 bases). The clonotype comes from a human donor who had recovered from COVID-19. Input material: CD4+ T cells from blood, cultured in vitro. The CDR3: CASSQDRVGGYTEAFF. The CDR3 DNA is TGCGCCAGCAGCCAAGATAGGGTAGGGGGGTACACTGAAGCTTTCTTT.